Listed below are T cell receptor beta chains from one sample, sequenced in a study of cytomegalovirus exposure and HLA in healthy donors. Profiled with immunoSEQ multiplex PCR; TCRdb holds only in-frame clones, not every one. The sample yields over 150,000 clones, roughly 80% seen once. The sample taken for sequencing was PBMCs. These receptors came from a man aged 30 to 45 in good health and CMV-seropositive. The CDR3 runs from the conserved cysteine through the conserved F or W. D genes are given only for firm matches. For some rows the clone size is stated as once, few or many, or as a class when expanded; others skip it.

size | J | D | V | CDR3 | DNA
. | TRBJ2-3 | . | TRBV5-4 | CASSYTAIDTQYF | TGTGCCAGCAGCTACACAGCAATTGATACGCAGTATTTT
. | TRBJ1-1 | . | TRBV2 | CASSGVMNTEAFF | TGTGCCAGCAGTGGCGTCATGAACACTGAAGCTTTCTTT
once | TRBJ2-1 | TRBD2 | TRBV28 | CASSSLAGGRNGQFF | TGTGCCAGCAGTTCCCTAGCGGGGGGCCGGAATGGGCAGTTCTTC
once | TRBJ2-7 | TRBD2 | TRBV7-3 | CASRPSGSYEQYF | TGTGCCAGCAGGCCTAGCGGGAGCTACGAGCAGTACTTC
. | TRBJ1-5 | . | TRBV7-2 | CASSQTAVRQPQHF | TGTGCCAGCAGCCAAACTGCTGTGAGGCAGCCCCAGCATTTT
. | TRBJ1-6 | TRBD1 | TRBV23-1 | CASSQSIEQGNSPLHF | TGCGCCAGCAGTCAATCGATCGAACAGGGGAATTCACCCCTCCACTTT
. | TRBJ2-3 | . | TRBV25-1 | CASSARGAGLTDTQYF | TGTGCCAGCAGTGCGAGAGGGGCGGGGCTTACAGATACGCAGTATTTT
. | TRBJ2-1 | TRBD1 | TRBV6-1 | CAGMTGSVNEQFF | TGTGCCGGAATGACAGGGTCGGTAAATGAGCAGTTCTTC
. | TRBJ1-1 | TRBD1 | TRBV2 | CASSRQGDTEAFF | TGTGCCAGCAGCCGACAGGGGGACACTGAAGCTTTCTTT
. | TRBJ2-3 | TRBD2 | TRBV27 | CASSGTSGETDTQYF | TGTGCCAGCAGTGGTACTAGCGGGGAGACAGATACGCAGTATTTT
. | TRBJ2-7 | . | TRBV23-1 | CASSQWDITYEQYF | TGCGCCAGCAGTCAATGGGACATTACCTACGAGCAGTACTTC
few | TRBJ1-4 | . | TRBV28 | CASSSGGANEKLFF | TGTGCCAGCAGTTCCGGGGGGGCTAATGAAAAACTGTTTTTT
. | TRBJ2-3 | . | TRBV7-9 | CASSLTSPRDTQYF | TGTGCCAGCAGCTTGACTAGTCCCAGAGATACGCAGTATTTT
. | TRBJ1-2 | TRBD1 | TRBV9 | CASSAWTGSYGYTF | TGTGCCAGCAGCGCTTGGACAGGGTCCTATGGCTACACCTTC
. | TRBJ2-7 | . | TRBV10-3 | CAISESQAYEQYF | TGTGCCATCAGTGAGTCGCAGGCCTACGAGCAGTACTTC
. | TRBJ2-7 | TRBD1 | TRBV5-6 | CASSLAWSGTGFYEQYF | TGTGCCAGCAGCTTGGCGTGGTCCGGGACAGGGTTCTACGAGCAGTACTTC
. | TRBJ2-7 | . | TRBV6-1 | CASLQGRLSYEQYF | TGTGCCAGTTTACAGGGGAGGCTATCCTACGAGCAGTACTTC
. | TRBJ2-3 | . | TRBV10-1 | CASSESVWRADTQYF | TGCGCCAGCAGTGAGTCCGTTTGGCGGGCGGATACGCAGTATTTT
. | TRBJ1-6 | TRBD1 | TRBV7-9 | CASSIQGEVSPLHF | TGTGCCAGCAGCATACAGGGGGAGGTTTCACCCCTCCACTTT
few | TRBJ2-2 | TRBD2 | TRBV7-6 | CASSLGGGSAGELFF | TGTGCCAGCAGCTTAGGGGGGGGGAGCGCCGGGGAGCTGTTTTTT
. | TRBJ1-4 | . | TRBV7-3 | CASSLKGREGKKLFF | TGTGCCAGCAGCTTAAAGGGCAGGGAGGGTAAAAAACTGTTTTTT
. | TRBJ2-2 | TRBD1 | TRBV4-1 | CASSPRQGYTGELFF | TGCGCCAGCAGCCCGAGACAGGGGTACACCGGGGAGCTGTTTTTT
. | TRBJ2-1 | TRBD2 | TRBV2 | CASSSYGGLHEQFF | TGTGCCAGCAGTTCCTATGGGGGACTACATGAGCAGTTCTTC